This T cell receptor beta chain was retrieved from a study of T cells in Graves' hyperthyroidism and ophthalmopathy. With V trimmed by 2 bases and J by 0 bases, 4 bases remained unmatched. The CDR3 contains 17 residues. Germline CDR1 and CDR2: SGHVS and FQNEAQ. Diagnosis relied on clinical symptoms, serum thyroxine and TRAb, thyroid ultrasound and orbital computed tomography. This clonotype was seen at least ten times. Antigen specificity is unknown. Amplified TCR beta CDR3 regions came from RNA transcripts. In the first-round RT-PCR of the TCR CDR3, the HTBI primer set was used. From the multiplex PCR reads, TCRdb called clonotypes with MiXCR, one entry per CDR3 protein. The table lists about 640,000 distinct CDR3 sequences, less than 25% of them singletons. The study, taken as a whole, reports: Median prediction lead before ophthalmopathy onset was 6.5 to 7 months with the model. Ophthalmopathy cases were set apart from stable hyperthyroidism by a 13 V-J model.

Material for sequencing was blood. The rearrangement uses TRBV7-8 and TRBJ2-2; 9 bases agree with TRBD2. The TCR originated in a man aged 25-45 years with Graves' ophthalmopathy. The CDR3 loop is CASSLYPSGTNTGELFF. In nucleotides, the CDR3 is TGTGCCAGCAGCTTATATCCTAGCGGGACGAACACCGGGGAGCTGTTTTTT.